This TCR beta chain was documented in a study of T cells in Graves' hyperthyroidism and ophthalmopathy (dated by TCRdb to about 2019). Background on the whole study: Peripheral blood was collected at initial diagnosis, before any treatment. TCR V-J signatures able to tell the groups apart were searched for in a discovery cohort of 90 to 100 patients, of whom about 40 had Graves' ophthalmopathy and under 65 had stable Graves' hyperthyroidism. Whether ophthalmopathy could be predicted prospectively was tested in an independent validation cohort made up of under 20 hyperthyroidism patients plus 17 patients who later progressed to ophthalmopathy. The approximately 100 discovery patients were divided at random into training and test sets in a 7:3 ratio. Thyroid tissue and blood T-cell repertoires from six Graves' hyperthyroidism patients were also compared in the study. After sampling, hyperthyroidism patients received methimazole starting at 30 mg daily, and ophthalmopathy patients received high-dose intravenous methylprednisolone. TCR Vbeta CDR3 sequencing of 120 to 150 peripheral blood samples (43 ophthalmopathy, roughly 74 hyperthyroidism and some 17 progressor patients) is reported in the paper. What the study reported, not specific to this receptor: Most expanded thyroid clonotypes (frequency above 0.001) were also detected in blood, a finding suggesting that blood repertoires may reflect thyroid immune responses. During validation, the model predicted progression to ophthalmopathy a median of around 7 months ahead of onset, with more than 60% sensitivity and 72.22% specificity. Sample size was not statistically predetermined, and investigators were not blinded to group allocation. A model built on a 13 V-J signature distinguished ophthalmopathy from stable hyperthyroidism, reaching roughly 88% sensitivity and about 81% specificity in cross-validation and 80%/75% in testing.

TCR beta CDR3 regions were amplified from RNA transcripts. The first round of RT-PCR for the TCR CDR3 was performed with the HTBI primer set and the Qiagen OneStep RT-PCR kit. The libraries were constructed in a second round of multiplex PCR and then size-selected and purified. The libraries were sequenced on an Illumina HiSeq2000 using paired-end 100 bp reads. Processing in the source paper ran as follows. SOAPnuke was used to process the raw data, removing reads that contained adapters or uncalled bases, had a mean Phred below 15, or lacked an exact match to the constant primer or identifier. COPE v1.2.5 was used to merge the high-quality paired reads, and each unique nucleotide sequence was defined as a clonotype. MiTCR v1.1 was used to align clonotypes to the IMGT TRBV, TRBD and TRBJ reference segments. The analysis included only V-J combinations with a frequency above 0.0001, which together covered roughly 99% of the repertoires. A TCS score was defined as the ratio of F50 (clonal expansion) to E x V (chaos), with BLOSUM62-based TCRdist applied between CDR3 peptides within each V-J. Welch's t-statistics and random forest reduced roughly 500 V-J features to 10 to 15, which were used in a naive Bayes classifier (R e1071). TCRdb trimmed the raw reads at Q25, called clones with MiXCR and kept productive beta chains. Identical CDR3 proteins give one entry, which carries the most common genes and DNA. The authors' filters were not applied to this entry. The sample table lists more than 300,000 distinct CDR3 sequences, 13% of them with a count of one. 9% to 9.5% of the sample comes from the top ten.

On this clonotype: What this receptor recognizes is not known. The record has no base qualities; no much larger clone is one base away.

Stable Graves' hyperthyroidism was defined as the absence of progression to ophthalmopathy over 18 months of follow-up. Hyperthyroidism patients were newly diagnosed, with disease duration under 2 months, and aged 18 to 65 years. Patients with uncontrolled infections, other autoimmune diseases, pregnancy or lactation were excluded. Diagnoses were established on the basis of clinical symptoms, serum thyroxine and TRAb, thyroid ultrasound, and orbital computed tomography. PBMCs were isolated from roughly 10 ml of fresh peripheral blood by Ficoll-Paque density gradient centrifugation. Total RNA was extracted using Trizol reagent, and RNA quality was assessed on an Agilent 2100 Bioanalyzer. The sequencing input was blood. The receptor's source is a woman in her late teens or twenties with Graves' hyperthyroidism.

CDR3 protein: CASSLGGGASSYEQYF. The sequence in DNA is TGTGCCAGCAGTTTAGGGGGGGGGGCAAGCTCCTACGAGCAGTACTTC. Recombination joined TRBV28 with TRBJ2-7; perhaps TRBD2 is the D gene, with 7 bases matching. The V and J ends are trimmed by 2 bases and 0 bases, leaving 14 bases between them. CDR1 MDHEN and CDR2 SYDVKM are derived from the germline V gene. The CDR3, cysteine through phenylalanine, is 16 amino acids long. This entry keeps only the CDR3 DNA: 48 bases, framed from base 1.